This T cell receptor (beta chain) came from a study of CD8+CD57+ T cells in acquired aplastic anemia. As for the study in general: Sorted CD4+ plus CD8+ cells gave DNA averaging approximately 3.2 ug.

Trimming took off 6 bases at V and 0 bases at J, with 14 bases between the two ends. The CDR3 runs to 15 residues. Germline lookup yields CDR1 SNHLY and CDR2 FYNNEI. According to the study, genomic DNA was the template for TCR beta VDJ and CDR3 profiling. TCRdb reprocessed the reads with MiXCR, giving one entry per CDR3 protein. Found here are 150,000 to 200,000 distinct CDR3 sequences, about 64% of them singletons; the top ten hold approximately 44%. In regard to this clonotype: Its antigen remains unidentified.

Whole-study findings and limits: A set of around 30 CD8+ CDR3 sequences was shared between patients and controls, and these sequences appeared highly expressed in patients. Patients were compared with controls for CD8+ Simpson's diversity, and no significant difference emerged.

The sequenced sample consisted of sorted CD4+, CD8+, or CD8+CD57+ T cells (not recorded which) from PBMCs. The chain is built from TRBV2 and TRBJ1-1, with D unclear. The origin of this receptor is a human donor with severe aplastic anemia or a healthy control (not recorded which). CDR3 loop: CASRGWSQMNTEAFF. The CDR3 coding sequence is TGTGCCAGCAGGGGGTGGAGCCAAATGAACACTGAAGCTTTCTTT.